This T cell receptor beta chain was captured in a study of cytomegalovirus exposure and HLA in healthy donors (dated by TCRdb to 2016 to 2017). Background on the whole study: An earlier analysis of several hundred of the donors reported about 260 Gb of sequence data and about 120 million unique TCR beta sequences obtained from roughly 170 million T cells. Approximately 300 gigabases of sequencing data and about 92 million unique TCR sequences made up an early release that covered fewer than 650 HLA-typed donors. Of the 398 genotyped donors, roughly 85% fell in the genetic ancestry cluster associated with self-reported Caucasian donors. The study aimed to test whether cataloging public T cell receptors could reveal signatures of past pathogen exposure. The T cell repertoires of under 750 subjects were profiled by immunosequencing and related to cytomegalovirus serostatus. In addition to the first cohort of approximately 670 subjects, a separate validation cohort of 130 or so different subjects was used. To predict cytomegalovirus infection status, the study combined high-throughput TCR immunosequencing, statistical association of individual TCRs with disease status, and machine learning. A later analysis re-examined previously published TCR beta repertoires from more than 600 donors and added high-resolution HLA genotyping to investigate patterns of TCR occurrence. The later analysis used no new phenotypic data to find candidate immune exposures, relying instead on TCR beta sequences and their occurrence across donors. An earlier analysis of around 540 of the donors applied high-throughput TCR beta sequencing to assess whether each TCR beta V gene segment acted as functional or pseudogenic. Donor age, sex, ethnicity and CMV serostatus were collected together with the repertoire data. In a later genetic analysis, genome-wide SNP genotypes for 398 of the 666 donors were used, and that subset was treated as a discovery cohort. All discovery cohort repertoires had been generated using a single sequencing platform. Both class I and class II loci were covered by HLA typing, at four-digit resolution. Typing coverage differed by locus: A, B, C, DRB1 and DQB1 were typed in about 629-640 donors, DQA1 in 522, DPA1 in some 570, and DPB1 in approximately 450. Because of strong linkage in the cohort, five DR-DQ haplotypes were treated as single units for association and clustering. Among roughly 400 genotyped donors of the cohort, an average of roughly 230,000 unique TCR beta nucleotide sequences was sequenced per donor, of which 15% to 20% were non-productive. Broad study findings and their caveats: Linkage disequilibrium might explain the correlated functional status among segregating V segments, but an unknown experimental factor could not be excluded. Sequencing depth was assumed to be roughly uniform across donors in the presence/absence analyses, though that assumption may not hold. At a false discovery rate of 0.05, a later analysis linked some 17,000 TCR beta sequences to specific HLA alleles. The 87-base-pair reads could not distinguish some IMGT-functional V segments, including TRBV6-2 and TRBV6-3, so those segments were excluded. A few of the identified cytomegalovirus-associated TCR beta chains were confirmed in vitro to be specific for cytomegalovirus antigens. This cohort had only TCR beta chains sequenced, and the lack of alpha or paired-chain data limited which features could be detected. CMV serostatus was the only immune exposure information available for the cohort. A further reported finding was that TCR beta sequences accurately predicted the HLA-A and HLA-B alleles for most subjects in the first cohort. In a later analysis, several top co-occurrence clusters were reported to appear linked to parvovirus B19, influenza, CMV and Epstein-Barr virus. In both the original and validation cohorts, the classifier was reported to diagnose cytomegalovirus status with high specificity and sensitivity. An association between a missense DCLRE1C variant and V-gene and J-gene trimming of TCR beta chains was found in a later genetic analysis and replicated in an independent cohort. A total of 150 to 200 TCR beta chains were listed by the study as associated with cytomegalovirus. A cluster of highly shared sequence variants was judged likely to be a technical artifact of the sequencing pipeline. Across donors, most TCR sequences were observed very rarely, whereas some public TCRs were present in many individuals. Compared with equally common non-associated chains, HLA-associated TCR beta chains in a later analysis were more clonally expanded and had lower generation probabilities. Because HLA typing was missing for some donors at each locus, association tests included only the typed subset. Over 15 rarely observed V segments, including chromosome 9 orphons, were excluded from the earlier analysis of approximately 600 of the donors because counts were too low. In an earlier analysis of approximately 600 of the donors, most TCR beta V segments were observed in productive rearrangements about 90% or about 30% of the time, broadly matching IMGT annotations. According to a later analysis, TCR association rates differed among HLA loci, with DRB1 alleles showing the most associated TCRs and HLA-C alleles showing the fewest. Strong co-occurrence of HLA alleles, especially DR and DQ, made assigning TCR associations to individual alleles difficult. According to a later genetic analysis, donors in an Asian-associated ancestry cluster had fewer N-insertions in productive TCRs than the approximately 670-donor mean. According to a later analysis, most CMV-associated TCR beta chains appeared to be HLA-restricted, and the HLA associations seemed to be driven largely by CMV exposure. It was suggested by the authors that the approach could potentially be generalized to other disease states and immunological phenotypes.

From a lookup of the germline V gene (reference sequence), CDR1 and CDR2 are GTSNPN and SVGIG. CDR3 length: 14 amino acids, cysteine to phenylalanine. Only the CDR3 portion is preserved as DNA: 42 bases, with reading frame beginning at the first base. At the junction V is shortened by 1 base and J by 5 bases, with 12 bases in between. Remarks on this clone: Its specific antigen is unknown. No much larger clone is present one base from it, and per-base qualities are unavailable.

The cohort consisted of 600 or so healthy bone marrow donors. At the time of sampling, every cohort member was nominally healthy, though immune exposures that went unrecorded were likely present. The donor was CMV seronegative and was included in the group of under 450 seronegative cohort members. Every donor gave a peripheral blood sample, and the peripheral blood mononuclear cells from that sample were used for TCR beta sequencing. The Qiagen DNeasy Blood Extraction Kit was used to extract genomic DNA from the blood cell samples. The library relied on the immunoSEQ multiplex PCR assay. For the multiplex PCR, a mixture combining 60 forward primers for TCR Vbeta segments and 13 reverse primers for TCR Jbeta segments was used. A multiplex PCR assay on genomic DNA amplified the CDR3 region of rearranged TCR beta genes. On the Illumina HiSeq System, the amplified TCR beta libraries were sequenced as 87-base-pair reads. Per the authors' processing: A later analysis counted approximately 76 million unique TCR beta chains across the 650 to 700 repertoires, and approximately 11 million of these chains were shared by at least two donors. Raw reads were error-corrected and collapsed into unique sequences with a nearest-neighbor algorithm that merged closely related sequences to remove PCR and sequencing errors. To assign V, D and J gene segments, CDR3 sequences were aligned to IMGT reference sequences. For a sequence to be retained, at least a six-nucleotide match to both a V gene segment and a J gene segment was required. Rearrangements were classified as productive when the CDR3 lacked stop codons and remained in frame with V and J, and all other rearrangements were classified as non-productive. CDR3 was defined by IMGT convention, running from the second conserved V-encoded cysteine to the conserved J-encoded phenylalanine. The earlier analysis of 500 to 650 of the donors excluded any sequence lacking an unambiguous match to a single V gene segment. An earlier analysis of 587 of the donors called V segments functional above 56.7% productive rearrangements and segregating when the between-donor standard deviation exceeded 5%. A statistical classification framework was developed to diagnose cytomegalovirus status using the catalog of TCR beta chain sequences. In a later analysis, TCR nucleotide sequences were compared against IMGT/GENE-DB human TR gene sequences so that V and J genes could be assigned. A later analysis assigned CDR3 sequences and most-parsimonious VDJ recombination scenarios with the TCRdist pipeline. A later analysis defined each TCR beta chain by its CDR3 amino acid sequence plus V-gene family, and excluded reads lacking a unique V-gene family. In a later analysis, a few hundred highly shared, low-generation-probability nucleotide sequences were removed to address suspected cross-contamination and a sequencing artifact. A later analysis calculated a clonal expansion index for each public chain from normalized within-repertoire ranks of inferred template counts. In a later analysis, generation probabilities were computed with a VDJ recombination model fitted to out-of-frame rearrangements, and the resulting probabilities were checked against IGoR. A later analysis scored TCR-TCR, TCR-HLA and TCR-CMV co-occurrence with hypergeometric tests, applying a repertoire-size bias correction to TCR pairs. False discovery rates were estimated in a later analysis by permuting HLA or CMV assignments 20 times. In a later analysis, co-occurring TCRs were grouped using DBSCAN, with TCRdist sequence similarity added in when clustering inside HLA-allele-positive subsets. Repertoires with fewer than 30,000 or more than 120,000 public chains, plus five repertoires with anomalous nucleotide sharing, were excluded from co-occurrence clustering. TCRdb retrieved this table from immuneACCESS and kept in-frame rearrangements only. Not all clones are present; in checked studies, unresolved V genes account for under half, and no reason is known for the remainder. V and J calls plus clone size are reproduced from that table; the DNA served to infer D and trimming. This sample has over 100,000 clones in its table, and approximately 70% of those were observed once. The ten largest clonotypes hold around 0.79% of the sample.

The receptor chain draws on TRBV30 and TRBJ1-5; no confident D gene assignment can be made. The sequence derives from a woman in her twenties or thirties in good health and CMV-seronegative. Sequencing was carried out using PBMCs. The DNA sequence follows: TGTGCCTGGAGTGAGATACGTGGAGATCAGCCCCAGCATTTT. Its protein reads: CAWSEIRGDQPQHF.